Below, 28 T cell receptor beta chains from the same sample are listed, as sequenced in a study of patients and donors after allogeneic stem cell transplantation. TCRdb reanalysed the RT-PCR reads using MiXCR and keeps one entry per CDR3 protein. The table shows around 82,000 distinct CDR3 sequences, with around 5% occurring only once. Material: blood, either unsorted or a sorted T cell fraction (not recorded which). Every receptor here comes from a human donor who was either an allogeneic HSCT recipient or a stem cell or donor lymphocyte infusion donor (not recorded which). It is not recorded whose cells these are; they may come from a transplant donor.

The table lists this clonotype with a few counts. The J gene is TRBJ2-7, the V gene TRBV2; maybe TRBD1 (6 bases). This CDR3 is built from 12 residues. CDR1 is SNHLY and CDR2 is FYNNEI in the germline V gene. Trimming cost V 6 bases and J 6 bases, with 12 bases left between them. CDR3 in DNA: TGTGCCAGCAGGGTTCAGGGGAGCGAGCAGTACTTC. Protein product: CASRVQGSEQYF.

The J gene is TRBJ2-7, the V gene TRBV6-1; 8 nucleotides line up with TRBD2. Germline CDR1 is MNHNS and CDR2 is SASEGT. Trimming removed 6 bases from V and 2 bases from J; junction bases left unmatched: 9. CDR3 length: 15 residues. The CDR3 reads CASRPGTSQTYEQYF. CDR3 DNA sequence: TGTGCCAGCAGACCCGGGACTAGTCAAACCTACGAGCAGTACTTC.

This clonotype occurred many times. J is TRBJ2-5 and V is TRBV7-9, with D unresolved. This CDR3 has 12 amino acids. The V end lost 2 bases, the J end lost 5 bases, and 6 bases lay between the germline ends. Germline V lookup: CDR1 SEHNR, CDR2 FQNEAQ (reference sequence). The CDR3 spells CASSLNVETQYF. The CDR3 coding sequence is TGTGCCAGCAGCTTAAATGTCGAGACCCAGTACTTC.

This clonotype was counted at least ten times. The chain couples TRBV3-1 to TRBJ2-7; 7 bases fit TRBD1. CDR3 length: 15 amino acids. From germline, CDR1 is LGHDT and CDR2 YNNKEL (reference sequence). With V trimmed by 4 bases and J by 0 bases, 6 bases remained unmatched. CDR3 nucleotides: TGTGCCAGCAGCCGTGGGACAGAGAGCTCCTACGAGCAGTACTTC. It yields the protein CASSRGTESSYEQYF.

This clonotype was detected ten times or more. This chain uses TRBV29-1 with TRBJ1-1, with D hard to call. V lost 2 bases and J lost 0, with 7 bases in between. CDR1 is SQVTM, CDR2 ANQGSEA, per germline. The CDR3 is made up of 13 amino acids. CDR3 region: CSVEQELNTEAFF. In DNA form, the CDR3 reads TGCAGCGTTGAACAGGAATTGAACACTGAAGCTTTCTTT.

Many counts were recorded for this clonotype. CDR3 DNA: TGTGCCAGCAGCTTCGTTAACACCGGGGAGCTGTTTTTT. Translated, it gives CASSFVNTGELFF. The chain carries TRBV7-3 and TRBJ2-2; D not resolved. Between the trimmed V and J ends, which lost 3 bases and 2 bases, there was a span of 4 bases. The CDR3 covers 13 residues. Germline assignment: CDR1 SGHTA and CDR2 FQGTGA.

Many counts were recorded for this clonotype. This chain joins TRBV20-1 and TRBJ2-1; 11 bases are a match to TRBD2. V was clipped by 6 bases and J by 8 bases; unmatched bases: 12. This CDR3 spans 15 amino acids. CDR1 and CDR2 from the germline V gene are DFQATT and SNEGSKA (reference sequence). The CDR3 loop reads CSASLSGRAHHEQFF. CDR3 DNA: TGCAGTGCCTCTCTTAGCGGGAGGGCCCATCATGAGCAGTTCTTC.

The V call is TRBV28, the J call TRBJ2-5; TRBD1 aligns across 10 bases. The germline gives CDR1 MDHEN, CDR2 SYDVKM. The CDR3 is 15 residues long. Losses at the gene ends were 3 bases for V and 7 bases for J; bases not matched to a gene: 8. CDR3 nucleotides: TGTGCCAGCAGTTTCCAGACAGGGGGCGCGGGGACCCAGTACTTC. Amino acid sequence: CASSFQTGGAGTQYF.

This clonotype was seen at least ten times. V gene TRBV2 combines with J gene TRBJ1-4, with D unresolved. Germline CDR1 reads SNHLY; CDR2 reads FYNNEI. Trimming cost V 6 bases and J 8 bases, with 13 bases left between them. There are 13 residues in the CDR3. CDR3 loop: CASSDTPREKLFF. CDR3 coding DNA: TGTGCCAGCAGCGACACCCCGAGGGAAAAACTGTTTTTT.

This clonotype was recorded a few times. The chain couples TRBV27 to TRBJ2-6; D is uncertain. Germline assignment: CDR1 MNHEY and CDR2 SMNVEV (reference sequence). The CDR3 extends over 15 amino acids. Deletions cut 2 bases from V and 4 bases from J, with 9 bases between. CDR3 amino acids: CASSLSASGANVLTF. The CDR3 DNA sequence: TGTGCCAGCAGTTTAAGTGCCTCAGGGGCCAACGTCCTGACTTTC.

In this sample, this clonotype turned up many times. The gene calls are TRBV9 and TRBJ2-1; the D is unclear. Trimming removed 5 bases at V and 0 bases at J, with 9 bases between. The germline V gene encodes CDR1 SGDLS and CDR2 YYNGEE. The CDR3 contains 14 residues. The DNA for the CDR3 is TGTGCCAGCAGTCAGAAAATCTCCTACAATGAGCAGTTCTTC. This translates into CASSQKISYNEQFF.

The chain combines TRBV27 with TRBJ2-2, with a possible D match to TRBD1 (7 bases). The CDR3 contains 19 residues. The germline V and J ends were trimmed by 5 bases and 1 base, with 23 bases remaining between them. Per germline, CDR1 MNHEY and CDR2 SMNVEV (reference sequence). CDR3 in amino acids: CASSPARQGRAGNTGELFF. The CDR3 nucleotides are TGTGCCAGCAGTCCCGCCCGACAGGGCCGAGCGGGGAACACCGGGGAGCTGTTTTTT.

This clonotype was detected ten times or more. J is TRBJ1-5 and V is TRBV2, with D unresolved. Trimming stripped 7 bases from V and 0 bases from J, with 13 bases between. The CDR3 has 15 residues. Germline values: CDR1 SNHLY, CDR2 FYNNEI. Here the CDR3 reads CASMGSHYSNQPQHF. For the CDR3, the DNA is TGTGCCAGCATGGGGAGCCACTATAGCAATCAGCCCCAGCATTTT.

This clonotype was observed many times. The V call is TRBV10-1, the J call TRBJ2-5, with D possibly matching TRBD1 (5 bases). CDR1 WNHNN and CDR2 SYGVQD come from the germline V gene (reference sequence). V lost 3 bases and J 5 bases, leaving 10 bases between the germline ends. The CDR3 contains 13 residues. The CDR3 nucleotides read TGCGCCAGCAGTGAACAGCCAGGGGAGACCCAGTACTTC. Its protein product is CASSEQPGETQYF.

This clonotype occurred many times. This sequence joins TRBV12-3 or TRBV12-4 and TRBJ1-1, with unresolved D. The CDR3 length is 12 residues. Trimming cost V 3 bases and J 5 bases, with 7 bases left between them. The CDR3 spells CASSFPGTEAFF. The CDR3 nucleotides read TGTGCCAGCAGTTTTCCGGGAACTGAAGCTTTCTTT.

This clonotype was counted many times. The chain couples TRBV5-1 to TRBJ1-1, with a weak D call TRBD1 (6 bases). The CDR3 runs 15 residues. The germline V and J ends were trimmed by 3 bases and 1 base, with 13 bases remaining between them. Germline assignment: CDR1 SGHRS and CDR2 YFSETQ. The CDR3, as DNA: TGCGCCAGCAGCTGGGGAATGACAGGGAACACTGAAGCTTTCTTT. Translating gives CASSWGMTGNTEAFF.

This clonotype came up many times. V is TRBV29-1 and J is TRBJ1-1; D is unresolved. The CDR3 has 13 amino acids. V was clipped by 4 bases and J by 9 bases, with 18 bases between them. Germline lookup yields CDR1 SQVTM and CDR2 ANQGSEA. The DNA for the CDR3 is TGCAGCGTTGTCCTCGCCGCTGCACAACAAGCTTTCTTT. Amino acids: CSVVLAAAQQAFF.

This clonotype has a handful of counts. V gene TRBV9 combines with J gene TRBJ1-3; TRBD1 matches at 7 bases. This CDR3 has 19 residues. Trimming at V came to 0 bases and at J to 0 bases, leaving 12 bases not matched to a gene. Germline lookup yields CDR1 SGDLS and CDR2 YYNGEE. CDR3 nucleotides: TGTGCCAGCAGCGTAGAGCCTACGAAGGGGGCGAACTCTGGAAACACCATATATTTT. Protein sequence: CASSVEPTKGANSGNTIYF.

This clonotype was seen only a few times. This CDR3 reads CAIHPNAGGTDTQYF. The CDR3 region has the DNA TGTGCCATACACCCTAATGCGGGAGGCACAGATACGCAGTATTTT. V gene TRBV10-3 combines with J gene TRBJ2-3; TRBD2 matches 7 bases. Germline V gene lookup returns CDR1 ENHRY and CDR2 SYGVKD. Losses at the gene ends were 9 bases for V and 1 base for J; bases not matched to a gene: 10. CDR3 length: 15 residues.

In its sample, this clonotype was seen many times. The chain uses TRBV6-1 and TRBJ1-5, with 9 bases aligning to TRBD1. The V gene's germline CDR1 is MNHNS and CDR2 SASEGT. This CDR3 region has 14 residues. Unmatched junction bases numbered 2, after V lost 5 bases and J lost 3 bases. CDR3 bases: TGTGCCAGCAGTCTACAGGGGGCCAATCAGCCCCAGCATTTT. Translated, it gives CASSLQGANQPQHF.

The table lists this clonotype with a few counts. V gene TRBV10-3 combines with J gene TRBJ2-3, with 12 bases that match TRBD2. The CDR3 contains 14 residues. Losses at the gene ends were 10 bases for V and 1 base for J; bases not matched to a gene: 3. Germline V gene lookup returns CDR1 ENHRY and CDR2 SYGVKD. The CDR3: CATASGRGTDTQYF. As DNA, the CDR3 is TGTGCCACCGCTAGCGGGAGGGGCACAGATACGCAGTATTTT.

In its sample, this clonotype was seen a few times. The CDR3 nucleotides are TGCGCCAGCAGTGAGGGCGAACTTAGCTACAATGAGCAGTTCTTC. Translated, it gives CASSEGELSYNEQFF. This sequence joins TRBV10-1 and TRBJ2-1; no clear D. There are 15 residues in the CDR3. CDR1 WNHNN and CDR2 SYGVQD come from the germline V gene (reference sequence). Trimming shortened V by 2 bases and J by 3 bases, and 11 bases separated the two germline ends.

Here the CDR3 DNA reads TGTGCCTGGAGTACCATCGGGGGCAGGGAGAGGACCATCGGGCAGTACTTC. This sequence encodes CAWSTIGGRERTIGQYF. J is TRBJ2-7 and V is TRBV30; tentatively, D is TRBD1 or TRBD2 (6 bases each). This CDR3 has 17 amino acids. The V gene lost 2 bases and the J gene lost 9 bases, with 29 bases spanning the gap. CDR1 and CDR2 from the germline V gene are GTSNPN and SVGIG (reference sequence). Looking up the rest from reference TRBV30 and TRBJ2-7 gives the full variable domain: SQTIHQWPATLVQPVGSPLSLECTVEGTSNPNLYWYRQAAGRGLQLLFYSVGIGQISSEVPQNLSASRPQDRQFILSSKKLLLSDSGFYLCAWSTIGGRERTIGQYFGPGTRLTVT.

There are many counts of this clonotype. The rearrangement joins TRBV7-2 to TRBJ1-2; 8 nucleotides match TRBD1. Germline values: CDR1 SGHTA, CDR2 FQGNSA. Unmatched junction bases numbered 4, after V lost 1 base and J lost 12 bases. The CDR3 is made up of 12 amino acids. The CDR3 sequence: CASSLETGANTF. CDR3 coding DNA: TGTGCCAGCAGCTTAGAGACAGGGGCGAACACCTTC.

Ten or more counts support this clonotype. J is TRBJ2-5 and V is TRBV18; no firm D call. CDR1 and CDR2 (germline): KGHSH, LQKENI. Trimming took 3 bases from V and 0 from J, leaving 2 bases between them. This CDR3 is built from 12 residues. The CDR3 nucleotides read TGTGCCAGCTCACCGTACCAAGAGACCCAGTACTTC. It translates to CASSPYQETQYF.

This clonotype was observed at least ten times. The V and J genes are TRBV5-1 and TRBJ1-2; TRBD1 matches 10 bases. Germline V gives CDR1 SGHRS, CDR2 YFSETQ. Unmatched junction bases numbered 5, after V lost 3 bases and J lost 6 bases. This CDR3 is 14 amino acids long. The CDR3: CASSSGTGVDGYTF. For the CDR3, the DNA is TGCGCCAGCAGCTCCGGGACAGGGGTGGATGGCTACACCTTC.

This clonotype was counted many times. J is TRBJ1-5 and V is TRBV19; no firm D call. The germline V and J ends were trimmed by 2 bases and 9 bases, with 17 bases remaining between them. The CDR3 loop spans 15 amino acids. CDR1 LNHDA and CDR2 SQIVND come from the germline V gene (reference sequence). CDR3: CASSITGPSVGPQHF. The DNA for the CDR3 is TGTGCCAGTAGTATAACCGGGCCCTCGGTCGGGCCCCAGCATTTT. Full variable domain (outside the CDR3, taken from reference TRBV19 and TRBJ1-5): DGGITQSPKYLFRKEGQNVTLSCEQNLNHDAMYWYRQDPGQGLRLIYYSQIVNDFQKGDIAEGYSVSREKKESFPLTVTSAQKNPTAFYLCASSITGPSVGPQHFGDGTRLSIL.

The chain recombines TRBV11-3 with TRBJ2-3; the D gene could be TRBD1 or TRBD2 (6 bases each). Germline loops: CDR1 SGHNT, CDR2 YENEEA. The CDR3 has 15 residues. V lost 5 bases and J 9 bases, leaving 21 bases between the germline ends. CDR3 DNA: TGTGCCAGCAGCCCCCTGGGGGGCGGCCCCACGACGCAGTATTTT. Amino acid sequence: CASSPLGGGPTTQYF.